This T cell receptor beta chain emerged from a study of T-cell reconstitution after alpha-beta-depleted transplantation in children (dated by TCRdb to the mid-2010s). In terms of the full investigation: T-cell immune reconstitution after TCRalphabeta/CD19-depleted allogeneic hematopoietic cell transplantation in children was quantitatively tracked in the study by means of TCR repertoire profiling. Overall study results and their limits: In some patients, high TCRbeta diversity at day 60 was attributed to recipient T cells and intrathymic progenitors that had survived conditioning. About two months after transplant, the apparently early recovery of alphabetaT-cell counts reportedly depended on just several hundred clones that had expanded rapidly and came from non-depleted graft cells. Over subsequent months, a decline in hyperexpanded clone frequencies was noted, and after one year, T-cell counts and TCRbeta diversity were mostly ascribed to newly produced T cells.

The library came from PCR. Sequenced on an Illumina HiSeq 2500. TCR library preparation used molecular barcoding, with unique molecular identifiers applied to normalize quantification of the TCRbeta repertoire. Clones were called with MiXCR by TCRdb after fastp trimmed the public reads at Q25, and only in-frame beta chains were retained. A single entry per CDR3 protein holds the most common genes and DNA from its merged rows. Across this sample there are 670,000 or so distinct CDR3 sequences, with around 13% seen only once. 0.65% to 0.9% of the sample is taken by the ten largest. In light of the paper, this sample's treatment or condition label describes: allogeneic hematopoietic cell transplantation with graft depleted of TCRalphabeta T cells and CD19 B cells. The transplant recipients were children given TCRalphabeta/CD19-depleted allogeneic hematopoietic cell grafts. This clonotype was counted a few times. What antigen it recognizes has not been identified. Base qualities are missing; no much larger clone stands one base away.

This clonotype was obtained from a girl aged 2 to 10 with congenital amegakaryocytic thrombocytopenia, due to receive a stem cell transplant. The specimen was PBMCs, collected before TCRalphabeta/CD19-depleted stem cell transplant.

The CDR3 protein is CASSRVSYYEQYF. The bases are TGCGCCAGCAGTCGGGTATCCTACTACGAGCAGTACTTC. Recombination linked TRBV5-1 to TRBJ2-7; the D gene cannot be named for sure. V drops 5 bases and J drops 3 bases, leaving 12 bases in between. From cysteine to phenylalanine, the CDR3 is 13 amino acids long. Just CDR3 DNA is preserved here, 39 bases in frame from base 1. CDR1 and CDR2, per the germline V gene, are SGHRS and YFSETQ.